This passage covers 25 T cell receptor beta chains from one sample sequenced in a study of graft-versus-host responses after intestinal transplantation. These TCRs' antigens remain unknown. Libraries were prepared by immunoSEQ multiplex PCR; TCRdb keeps only in-frame clonotypes and omits some of them. The data contain approximately 99,000 clones, about nine tenths of them singletons. The input for sequencing was unstimulated CD4+ T cells sorted from spleen or lymph node cells, taken before transplant. These TCRs come from a human donor who was the organ donor for an intestinal transplant.

The chain carries TRBV19 and TRBJ1-1; 10 nucleotides match TRBD1. Trimming at V came to 5 bases and at J to 4 bases, leaving 4 bases not matched to a gene. The length of the CDR3 is 14 residues. The germline V gene encodes CDR1 LNHDA and CDR2 SQIVND (reference sequence). This CDR3 reads CASSGTGVVTEAFF. In DNA form, the CDR3 reads TGTGCCAGTAGTGGGACAGGGGTGGTCACTGAAGCTTTCTTT.

The V call is TRBV9, the J call TRBJ1-1; possibly TRBD1 for D (5 bases). Germline V CDR1 and CDR2: SGDLS, YYNGEE. Trimming cost V 7 bases and J 1 base, with 17 bases left between them. The CDR3 is 15 amino acids. CDR3 DNA sequence: TGTGCCAGCTCAAGGGGCCCCCTCTCGAACACTGAAGCTTTCTTT. Residues: CASSRGPLSNTEAFF.

This chain links TRBV5-4 with TRBJ2-5; 9 positions agree with TRBD1. Judging by the DNA end, TRBJ2-7 fits better; the J call may be wrong. This CDR3 region has 14 residues. CDR1 and CDR2 from the germline V gene are SGHNT and YYREEE (reference sequence). CDR3 coding DNA: TGTGCCAGCAGTTACGGACAGGGGAGGTACGAGCAGTACTTC. Protein sequence: CASSYGQGRYEQYF.

The chain combines TRBV29-1 with TRBJ2-7; weak D call: TRBD1 (5 bases). The CDR3 consists of 12 residues. V gave up 6 bases and J gave up 0 bases, with 9 bases separating them. Germline CDR1 is SQVTM and CDR2 is ANQGSEA. The CDR3 spells CSVTVASYEQYF. The CDR3 DNA reads TGCAGCGTGACAGTAGCCTCCTACGAGCAGTACTTC.

The chain links TRBV10-1 to TRBJ2-7, with 9 bases identical to TRBD1. With V trimmed by 6 bases and J by 4 bases, 7 bases remained unmatched. There are 14 residues in the CDR3. Germline CDR1 reads WNHNN; CDR2 reads SYGVQD (reference sequence). This chain's CDR3 is CASRNRGRNYEQYF. CDR3 coding DNA: TGCGCCAGCAGGAACAGGGGGCGGAATTACGAGCAGTACTTC.

This sequence joins TRBV5-4 and TRBJ2-5; D is uncertain. The CDR3 is made up of 14 amino acids. CDR1 is SGHNT and CDR2 is YYREEE in the germline V gene (reference sequence). V lost 0 bases to trimming and J lost 1 base, with 7 bases between them. For the CDR3, the DNA is TGTGCCAGCAGCTTGGGTACAGTCCAAGAGACCCAGTACTTC. Its translation is CASSLGTVQETQYF.

V gene TRBV14 combines with J gene TRBJ1-2, with 9 bases aligning to TRBD1. CDR1 and CDR2 (germline): SGHDN, FVKESK. The CDR3 is made up of 13 amino acids. V shed 1 base, J shed 6 bases, and the junction held 0 bases outside the gene matches. The CDR3 DNA sequence: TGTGCCAGCAGCCAAGGGACAGGGGATGGCTACACCTTC. Translating it yields CASSQGTGDGYTF.

The gene calls are TRBV11-2 and TRBJ2-2; perhaps TRBD2 as D (5 bases). The ends were cut back, 4 bases at V and 6 bases at J, with 15 bases in the middle. Per the germline V gene, CDR1 is SGHAT and CDR2 is FQNNGV. CDR3 size: 15 residues. CDR3 protein: CASSSRRVLPGELFF. The CDR3, as DNA: TGTGCCAGCAGCTCACGGCGGGTGCTGCCCGGGGAGCTGTTTTTT.

The V call is TRBV18, the J call TRBJ2-7; possible D gene TRBD1, 5 bases. Trimming removed 0 bases at V and 2 bases at J, with 14 bases between. The germline V gene encodes CDR1 KGHSH and CDR2 LQKENI. This CDR3 spans 16 amino acids. The CDR3 DNA sequence: TGTGCCAGCTCACCACCAAATTCCAGGGTTGCCTACGAGCAGTACTTC. Its protein is CASSPPNSRVAYEQYF.

The chain links TRBV27 to TRBJ2-5; a weak D match, TRBD1 (6 bases). The V end lost 6 bases, the J end lost 2 bases, and 19 bases lay between the germline ends. The length of the CDR3 is 16 residues. Germline CDR1 MNHEY, CDR2 SMNVEV (reference sequence). The CDR3 loop reads CASSPGLARGQETQYF. CDR3 DNA: TGTGCCAGCAGCCCCGGACTCGCGAGGGGGCAAGAGACCCAGTACTTC.

The rearrangement uses TRBV18 and TRBJ2-7; D is unclear. Trimming pared 3 bases from V and 2 bases from J, leaving 5 bases between. Germline values: CDR1 KGHSH, CDR2 LQKENI. The CDR3 has 12 residues. In DNA form, the CDR3 reads TGTGCCAGCTCACCTTTAACCTACGAGCAGTACTTC. This translates into CASSPLTYEQYF.

The chain has TRBV5-1 and TRBJ2-1; 9 nucleotides agree with TRBD2. CDR3 length: 15 residues. After removal of 5 bases from V and 6 bases from J, the junction contained 9 bases not matched to a gene. Germline values: CDR1 SGHRS, CDR2 YFSETQ. CDR3 bases: TGCGCCAGCAGGCCCGGGACTAGCATCAGCAATGAGCAGTTCTTC. It specifies CASRPGTSISNEQFF.

The CDR3 bases are TGTGCCAGCAGTTCCGGACTAGCGGGACAGACCGGGGAGCTGTTTTTT. Translation gives CASSSGLAGQTGELFF. The chain links TRBV6-6 to TRBJ2-2; 12 nucleotides align to TRBD2. V shed 4 bases, J shed 5 bases, and the junction held 5 bases outside the gene matches. This CDR3 has 16 residues. Germline V gene data show CDR1 as MNHNY and CDR2 as SVGAGI (reference sequence).

The CDR3: CASGLVTDQPQHF. Here the CDR3 DNA reads TGTGCTAGTGGTTTGGTAACTGATCAGCCCCAGCATTTT. V is TRBV12-5 and J is TRBJ1-5; D is unclear. From germline, CDR1 is LGHNT and CDR2 FRNRAP. Trimming left V 0 bases short and J 5 bases short, with 5 bases between. The CDR3 has 13 residues.

The CDR3 sequence: CASSPLLNRATGANVLTF. The CDR3, as DNA: TGCGCCAGCAGCCCTCTCCTTAACAGGGCCACTGGGGCCAACGTCCTGACTTTC. V usage is TRBV4-1 and J usage is TRBJ2-6; possibly TRBD1 for D (6 bases). The CDR3 extends over 18 amino acids. V was shortened by 4 bases and J by 2 bases, with 18 bases between the two germline ends. Per germline, CDR1 MGHRA and CDR2 YSYEKL.

The V call is TRBV5-1, the J call TRBJ2-3, with 8 bases matching TRBD1. Germline trimming cut 4 bases from V and 4 bases from J; bases unmatched to any gene: 2. Germline V lookup: CDR1 SGHRS, CDR2 YFSETQ. This CDR3 is built from 13 residues. The CDR3 region is CASSEQGADTQYF. The CDR3 region has the DNA TGCGCCAGCAGCGAACAGGGGGCAGATACGCAGTATTTT.

About this clone itself: Germline and junction disagree at one end, which may indicate a read error. The chain recombines TRBV6-1 with TRBJ2-7; perhaps TRBD2 as D (5 bases). This CDR3 has 13 amino acids. Germline loops: CDR1 MNHNS, CDR2 SASEGT. The DNA for the CDR3 is TGTGCCAGCAGTCCGAGGGAGACTCCCCCGAGGGACTTC. It codes for CASSPRETPPRDF.

The V and J genes are TRBV5-4 and TRBJ1-4; D is uncertain. Trimming left V 3 bases short and J 0 bases short, with 6 bases between. Germline V CDR1 and CDR2: SGHNT, YYREEE (reference sequence). The CDR3 totals 14 residues. CDR3 in DNA: TGTGCCAGCAGCTCGCAGGCAACTAATGAAAAACTGTTTTTT. This sequence encodes CASSSQATNEKLFF.

This clone came up a few times. V and J are TRBV6-5 and TRBJ1-1; 9 nucleotides line up with TRBD1. CDR1 and CDR2 (germline): MNHEY, SVGAGI. Losses at the gene ends were 5 bases for V and 6 bases for J; bases not matched to a gene: 7. CDR3 size: 14 residues. The CDR3 sequence is CASSGTGSFSEAFF. The DNA of the CDR3 is TGTGCCAGCAGTGGGACAGGGTCTTTTTCTGAAGCTTTCTTT.

This chain connects TRBV23-1 to TRBJ2-1, with 16 bases lining up with TRBD2. Being an ORF, TRBV23-1 has a function that is uncertain. This CDR3 region has 19 residues. V trimming: 0 bases; J trimming: 5 bases; junction bases outside the gene matches: 7. The CDR3 coding sequence is TGCGCCAGCAGTCAATCCTTGGGGACTAGCGGGGGGGCCCACAATGAGCAGTTCTTC. This encodes CASSQSLGTSGGAHNEQFF.

V gene TRBV4-3 combines with J gene TRBJ1-2; D is unresolved. The germline gives CDR1 LGHNA, CDR2 YSLEER. The CDR3 runs 14 residues. Trimming shortened V by 7 bases and J by 4 bases, and 16 bases separated the two germline ends. CDR3 in DNA: TGCGCCAGCACACCACAGTTCGGGAGCTATGGCTACACCTTC. This translates into CASTPQFGSYGYTF.

The chain recombines TRBV9 with TRBJ2-1; 12 nucleotides match TRBD2. The ends lost 4 bases at V and 5 bases at J; junction bases unmatched: 7. CDR1 and CDR2 from the germline V gene are SGDLS and YYNGEE. This CDR3 contains 16 residues. CDR3 loop: CASSPNLAGGNNEQFF. The CDR3 DNA follows: TGTGCCAGCAGCCCTAACCTAGCGGGGGGGAACAATGAGCAGTTCTTC.

The chain is built from TRBV6-1 and TRBJ2-7, with 9 bases lining up with TRBD1. Losses at the gene ends were 2 bases for V and 2 bases for J; bases not matched to a gene: 10. This CDR3 spans 17 amino acids. CDR1 MNHNS and CDR2 SASEGT come from the germline V gene. CDR3 sequence (DNA): TGTGCCAGCAGTGAATTGGGGGGACAGGGAATACCCTACGAGCAGTACTTC. Amino acids: CASSELGGQGIPYEQYF.

This chain connects TRBV7-2 to TRBJ1-2, with 10 bases that match TRBD1. After removal of 3 bases from V and 2 bases from J, the junction contained 3 bases not matched to a gene. The CDR3 totals 15 residues. CDR1 SGHTA and CDR2 FQGNSA come from the germline V gene. The CDR3 region is CASSFWTGGNYGYTF. The CDR3 DNA is TGTGCCAGCAGCTTTTGGACAGGGGGGAACTATGGCTACACCTTC.

The chain is built from TRBV5-4 and TRBJ1-2; 8 bases agree with TRBD1. CDR1 is SGHNT, CDR2 YYREEE, per germline (reference sequence). The CDR3 loop spans 14 amino acids. Trimming took 0 bases from V and 7 from J; bases not matched to a gene: 5. The CDR3 loop is CASSLGQGASGYTF. The CDR3 nucleotides read TGTGCCAGCAGCTTGGGCCAGGGGGCTTCTGGCTACACCTTC.